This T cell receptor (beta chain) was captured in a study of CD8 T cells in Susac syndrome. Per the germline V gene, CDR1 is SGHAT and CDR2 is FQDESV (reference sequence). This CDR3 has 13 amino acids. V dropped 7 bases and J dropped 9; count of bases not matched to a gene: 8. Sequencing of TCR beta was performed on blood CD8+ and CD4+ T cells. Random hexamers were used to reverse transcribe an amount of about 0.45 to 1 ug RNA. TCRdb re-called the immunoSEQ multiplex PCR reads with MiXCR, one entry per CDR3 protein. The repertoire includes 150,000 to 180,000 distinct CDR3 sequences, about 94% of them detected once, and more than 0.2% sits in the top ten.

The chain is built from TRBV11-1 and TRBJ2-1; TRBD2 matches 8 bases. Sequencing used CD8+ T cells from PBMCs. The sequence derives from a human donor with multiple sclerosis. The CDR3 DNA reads TGTGCCAGCAAACGGGGGGGCCAAGGTGAGCAGTTCTTC. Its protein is CASKRGGQGEQFF.